These 25 T cell receptor beta chains came from one sample sequenced in a study of blood T cell repertoires in COVID-19. Only in-frame clones appear in the TCRdb table, and some are missing; sequencing was by immunoSEQ multiplex PCR. The sample lists some 70,000 clones, 65% to 90% occurring once. Sequencing was performed on peripheral blood. The receptor set was obtained from a man aged 80 or over with acute or convalescent COVID-19.

The CDR3 reads CASSFRDRGERSITTGELFF. CDR3 DNA sequence: TGTGCCAGCAGCTTCCGGGACAGGGGGGAACGATCGATAACCACCGGGGAGCTGTTTTTT. The V and J genes are TRBV21-1 and TRBJ2-2; the table's D call, TRBD1, has no DNA check behind it. TRBV21-1 is reported as a pseudogene. CDR3 length: 20 amino acids.

J is TRBJ2-1 and V is TRBV6-5; 7 bases map to TRBD2. The CDR3 has 15 amino acids. Germline CDR1 reads MNHEY; CDR2 reads SVGAGI. Losses at the gene ends were 6 bases for V and 4 bases for J; bases not matched to a gene: 9. As DNA, the CDR3 is TGTGCCAGCAGAACCCCTAGCGGAGAGTACAATGAGCAGTTCTTC. Its protein product is CASRTPSGEYNEQFF.

This chain uses TRBV9 with TRBJ1-1; possible D gene TRBD1, 6 bases. Germline V gene data show CDR1 as SGDLS and CDR2 as YYNGEE. V was cut by 0 bases and J by 7 bases, with 19 bases left in between. The CDR3 runs 16 residues. CDR3 region: CASSVVGDTRWDEAFF. As DNA, the CDR3 is TGTGCCAGCAGCGTAGTTGGGGACACTCGATGGGATGAAGCTTTCTTT. The whole variable domain, remainder taken from reference TRBV9 and TRBJ1-1, is DSGVTQTPKHLITATGQRVTLRCSPRSGDLSVYWYQQSLDQGLQFLIQYYNGEERAKGNILERFSAQQFPDLHSELNLSSLELGDSALYFCASSVVGDTRWDEAFFGQGTRLTVV.

The chain is built from TRBV14 and TRBJ1-1; TRBD1 matches at 7 bases. J gave up 0 bases and V 4 bases, and 11 bases lay outside the gene matches. From germline, CDR1 is SGHDN and CDR2 FVKESK. The CDR3 is 17 residues long. The CDR3 coding sequence is TGTGCCAGCAGCCTTTTAACAGGGGTTAACATGAACACTGAAGCTTTCTTT. Its protein is CASSLLTGVNMNTEAFF.

This rearrangement joins TRBV19 to TRBJ1-2, with D maybe TRBD1 (5 bases). This CDR3 is built from 16 residues. The germline V gene has CDR1 LNHDA and CDR2 SQIVND (reference sequence). V lost 0 bases and J 3 bases, leaving 14 bases between the germline ends. The chain's CDR3 is CASSIDFQGGDYGYTF. CDR3 nucleotide sequence: TGTGCCAGTAGTATAGACTTCCAGGGCGGCGACTATGGCTACACCTTC.

This chain connects TRBV5-4 to TRBJ2-5; the match to TRBD2 covers 13 bases. V was clipped by 4 bases and J by 1 base; unmatched bases: 13. Per germline, CDR1 SGHNT and CDR2 YYREEE (reference sequence). The CDR3 spans 19 residues. This CDR3 reads CASSKLAGGPGFGQETQYF. For the CDR3, the DNA is TGTGCCAGCAGCAAACTAGCGGGAGGGCCCGGGTTTGGCCAAGAGACCCAGTACTTC.

The rearrangement links TRBV6-5 to TRBJ1-6; TRBD1 is a possible D gene (5 bases). This CDR3 region has 14 residues. Looked up from germline, CDR1 is MNHEY and CDR2 is SVGAGI. Trimming took off 0 bases at V and 8 bases at J, with 8 bases between the two ends. CDR3 DNA sequence: TGTGCCAGCAGTTACTCCCGGACACATTCACCCCTCCACTTT. This codes for CASSYSRTHSPLHF.

This chain links TRBV27 with TRBJ1-2, with TRBD1 matching 11 bases. Germline CDR1 is MNHEY and CDR2 is SMNVEV (reference sequence). This CDR3 spans 18 amino acids. V was clipped by 4 bases and J by 0 bases; unmatched bases: 10. CDR3 region: CASSSRTGGFLANYGYTF. CDR3 DNA sequence: TGTGCCAGCAGTTCTAGGACAGGGGGCTTTCTAGCTAACTATGGCTACACCTTC.

V usage is TRBV30 and J usage is TRBJ2-2; the match to TRBD2 covers 7 bases. CDR3 length: 17 amino acids. J gave up 6 bases and V 0 bases, and 13 bases lay outside the gene matches. Germline V gene lookup returns CDR1 GTSNPN and CDR2 SVGIG (reference sequence). CDR3 nucleotides: TGTGCCTGGAGTGTAGCATTGTTGGCAGGGAGGGCCGGGGAGCTGTTTTTT. Translated, it gives CAWSVALLAGRAGELFF.

The rearrangement joins TRBV3-1 (or the pseudogene TRBV3-2) to TRBJ1-2; D may be TRBD1 (6 bases). V lost 2 bases and J 4 bases, leaving 11 bases between the germline ends. Germline lookup yields CDR1 LGHDT and CDR2 YNNKEL (reference sequence). This CDR3 is 14 amino acids long. DNA for the CDR3: TGTGCCAGCAGCCAACAGCAGGACAGCTATGGCTACACCTTC. Translating it yields CASSQQQDSYGYTF.

The genes are TRBV3-1 (or the pseudogene TRBV3-2) and TRBJ2-4; possible D gene TRBD2, 5 bases. Germline V gene data show CDR1 as LGHDT and CDR2 as YNNKEL (reference sequence). CDR3 length: 15 amino acids. The V end lost 3 bases, the J end lost 0 bases, and 9 bases lay between the germline ends. The CDR3 DNA reads as TGTGCCAGCAGCCATGGACTCTTAGCCAAAAACATTCAGTACTTC. Its translation is CASSHGLLAKNIQYF.

The chain employs TRBV7-2 and TRBJ2-3; D perhaps matches TRBD1 (6 bases). V was cut by 2 bases and J by 2 bases, with 11 bases left in between. This CDR3 comprises 15 residues. Looked up from germline, CDR1 is SGHTA and CDR2 is FQGNSA. The CDR3 DNA is TGTGCCAGCAGCTTACTGGGGGACATCACAGATACGCAGTATTTT. It yields the protein CASSLLGDITDTQYF. Combining the CDR3 with reference TRBV7-2 and TRBJ2-3 gives the whole variable domain GAGVSQSPSNKVTEKGKDVELRCDPISGHTALYWYRQSLGQGLEFLIYFQGNSAPDKSGLPSDRFSAERTGGSVSTLTIQRTQQEDSAVYLCASSLLGDITDTQYFGPGTRLTVL.

The chain combines TRBV5-5 with TRBJ1-6; the match to TRBD1 covers 8 bases. Germline assignment: CDR1 SGHKS and CDR2 YYEKEE (reference sequence). The CDR3 covers 14 residues. J lost 6 bases, V lost 5 bases, and 4 bases had no gene match. CDR3 sequence reads: CASRPGQVNSPLHF. The CDR3 DNA reads TGTGCCAGCAGACCGGGACAGGTTAATTCACCCCTCCACTTT.

This clone came up many times. The genes are TRBV19 and TRBJ2-5; D not resolved. Per germline, CDR1 LNHDA and CDR2 SQIVND (reference sequence). Trimming left V 5 bases short and J 2 bases short, with 6 bases between. CDR3 size: 12 residues. The DNA of the CDR3 is TGTGCCAGTAGTGTCGGTCAAGAGACCCAGTACTTC. Its translation is CASSVGQETQYF.

The chain uses TRBV5-1 and TRBJ2-6, with 7 bases aligning to TRBD1. Germline lookup yields CDR1 SGHRS and CDR2 YFSETQ. After removal of 3 bases from V and 0 bases from J, the junction contained 3 bases not matched to a gene. CDR3 size: 16 residues. The CDR3 sequence: CASSWAGGSGANVLTF. CDR3 in DNA: TGCGCCAGCAGCTGGGCAGGGGGCTCTGGGGCCAACGTCCTGACTTTC.

The chain joins TRBV5-1 to TRBJ2-7, with D possibly being TRBD1 (6 bases). V was trimmed by 0 bases and J by 6 bases, leaving 19 bases between them. The germline V gene encodes CDR1 SGHRS and CDR2 YFSETQ. The CDR3 spans 16 residues. CDR3 coding DNA: TGCGCCAGCAGCTTGGATTCAGGGGCCGGTCGGCCCGAGCAGTACTTC. This translates into CASSLDSGAGRPEQYF.

This clone was seen just once. The gene calls are TRBV30 and TRBJ1-6; possibly TRBD1 for D (5 bases). V was trimmed by 2 bases and J by 10 bases, leaving 9 bases between them. Germline CDR1 and CDR2: GTSNPN and SVGIG (reference sequence). The CDR3 sequence is 12 residues long. The CDR3 DNA reads TGTGCCTGGAGTCGGGGGGACTCACCCCTCCACTTT. This codes for CAWSRGDSPLHF. The variable domain in full, completed from reference TRBV30 and TRBJ1-6, reads SQTIHQWPATLVQPVGSPLSLECTVEGTSNPNLYWYRQAAGRGLQLLFYSVGIGQISSEVPQNLSASRPQDRQFILSSKKLLLSDSGFYLCAWSRGDSPLHFGNGTRLTVT.

The chain joins TRBV2 to TRBJ2-5; 14 positions match TRBD2. Germline CDR1 reads SNHLY; CDR2 reads FYNNEI. J lost 7 bases, V lost 6 bases, and 7 bases had no gene match. This CDR3 has 15 residues. The CDR3, as DNA: TGTGCCAGCAGGAAGGGACTAGCGGGAGACGGGACCCAGTACTTC. Translating it yields CASRKGLAGDGTQYF. The full variable domain, in which reference TRBV2 and TRBJ2-5 provide the parts outside the CDR3, is EPEVTQTPSHQVTQMGQEVILRCVPISNHLYFYWYRQILGQKVEFLVSFYNNEISEKSEIFDDQFSVERPDGSNFTLKIRSTKLEDSAMYFCASRKGLAGDGTQYFGPGTRLLVL.

This sequence joins TRBV5-4 and TRBJ1-2, with TRBD1 matching 9 bases. Germline V gene data show CDR1 as SGHNT and CDR2 as YYREEE (reference sequence). The CDR3 loop spans 14 amino acids. The V gene end was trimmed by 4 bases and the J gene end by 7 bases; junction bases not matched to a gene: 8. The CDR3 region is CASSRTGVNGGYTF. CDR3 bases: TGTGCCAGCAGCCGGACAGGGGTGAACGGTGGCTACACCTTC.

The chain combines TRBV19 with TRBJ2-3, with 8 positions matching TRBD2. The CDR3 extends over 16 amino acids. CDR1 is LNHDA, CDR2 SQIVND, per germline (reference sequence). Trimming cost V 6 bases and J 6 bases; bases outside gene matches: 14. CDR3 sequence: CASRLRWEREFDTQYF. DNA of the CDR3: TGTGCCAGTAGATTACGATGGGAGCGGGAGTTTGATACGCAGTATTTT.

The chain recombines TRBV3-1 (or the pseudogene TRBV3-2) with TRBJ1-2; the D is unclear. Germline V gene lookup returns CDR1 LGHDT and CDR2 YNNKEL (reference sequence). V dropped 6 bases and J dropped 0 bases, with 11 bases sitting between them. This CDR3 spans 14 amino acids. This CDR3 reads CASRQSEANYGYTF. The CDR3 DNA reads TGTGCCAGCAGGCAGTCAGAAGCTAACTATGGCTACACCTTC.

This chain uses TRBV6-4 with TRBJ2-2, with 7 bases identical to TRBD2. The CDR3 is 13 amino acids. The ends lost 6 bases at V and 5 bases at J; junction bases unmatched: 3. Germline CDR1 reads MRHNA; CDR2 reads SNTAGT. The CDR3 DNA follows: TGTGCCAGCAGAACTAGCGAAACCGGGGAGCTGTTTTTT. This encodes CASRTSETGELFF.

The chain combines TRBV10-3 with TRBJ2-1; 8 positions match TRBD1. With 0 bases clipped from V and 7 bases from J, the junction kept 8 bases outside the gene matches. Germline-derived CDR1 and CDR2 are ENHRY and SYGVKD. This CDR3 comprises 16 residues. CDR3 sequence: CAISESGRGLKNEQFF. The CDR3 coding sequence is TGTGCCATCAGTGAGTCGGGCAGGGGGCTCAAGAATGAGCAGTTCTTC.

This rearrangement joins TRBV11-2 to TRBJ1-3, with D perhaps TRBD1 (6 bases). CDR1 is SGHAT and CDR2 is FQNNGV in the germline V gene. CDR3 length equals 18 residues. V dropped 1 base and J dropped 0 bases, with 16 bases sitting between them. The CDR3 DNA reads as TGTGCCAGCAGCTTAGTATTTGGGGGCTCCAACTCTGGAAACACCATATATTTT. Encoded protein: CASSLVFGGSNSGNTIYF. The full variable domain, rest sourced from reference TRBV11-2 and TRBJ1-3, is EAGVAQSPRYKIIEKRQSVAFWCNPISGHATLYWYQQILGQGPKLLIQFQNNGVVDDSQLPKDRFSAERLKGVDSTLKIQPAKLEDSAVYLCASSLVFGGSNSGNTIYFGEGSWLTVV.

The count of this clone is one. The V and J genes are TRBV25-1 and TRBJ2-5; 7 bases agree with TRBD2. Germline CDR1 and CDR2: MGHDK and SYGVNS. Germline trimming cut 5 bases from V and 5 bases from J; bases unmatched to any gene: 8. The CDR3 runs 14 residues. CDR3 loop: CASSYPGLQETQYF. The DNA for the CDR3 is TGTGCCAGCAGTTATCCGGGACTACAGGAGACCCAGTACTTC.